What follows are 28 T cell receptor beta chains derived from one specimen sequenced in a study of blood T cell repertoires in COVID-19. Profiling relied on immunoSEQ multiplex PCR, and the TCRdb table lists in-frame clones only, not all of them. The repertoire holds about 120,000 clones, with 80% to 90% as singletons. Sequencing input: peripheral blood. All receptors come from a woman aged 45-65 years with acute or convalescent COVID-19.

The chain links TRBV30 to TRBJ1-2, with 7 bases lining up with TRBD1. Germline V gene sequence: CDR1 GTSNPN, CDR2 SVGIG (reference sequence). The CDR3 extends over 14 amino acids. V dropped 2 bases and J dropped 4; count of bases not matched to a gene: 7. The CDR3 coding sequence is TGTGCCTGGAGTAGAGGGGGCGTAGGCTATGGCTACACCTTC. Translating gives CAWSRGGVGYGYTF.

The chain has TRBV6-2 or TRBV6-3 and TRBJ2-3; 9 bases are shared with TRBD2. Germline CDR1 and CDR2: MNHEY and SVGEGT. The CDR3 loop spans 19 amino acids. The V gene end was trimmed by 0 bases and the J gene end by 0 bases; junction bases not matched to a gene: 10. CDR3 protein: CASSYSWLAGTPSTDTQYF. As DNA, the CDR3 is TGTGCCAGCAGTTACTCGTGGCTAGCGGGGACCCCTAGCACAGATACGCAGTATTTT.

The chain combines TRBV6-5 with TRBJ2-3; a possible D gene is TRBD2 (6 bases). Germline CDR1 and CDR2: MNHEY and SVGAGI. This CDR3 is built from 14 residues. Trimming shortened V by 6 bases and J by 6 bases, and 16 bases separated the two germline ends. CDR3 loop: CASSALGEVDTQYF. In nucleotides, the CDR3 is TGTGCCAGCAGCGCCCTGGGGGAGGTTGATACGCAGTATTTT.

The rearrangement links TRBV19 to TRBJ1-4; 8 bases line up with TRBD1. The CDR3 consists of 15 residues. Germline V gene data show CDR1 as LNHDA and CDR2 as SQIVND (reference sequence). V dropped 5 bases and J dropped 7; count of bases not matched to a gene: 9. CDR3 region: CASSEGQGGREKLFF. The CDR3, as DNA: TGTGCCAGTAGTGAAGGACAGGGAGGCCGTGAAAAACTGTTTTTT. Looking up the rest from reference TRBV19 and TRBJ1-4 gives the full variable domain: DGGITQSPKYLFRKEGQNVTLSCEQNLNHDAMYWYRQDPGQGLRLIYYSQIVNDFQKGDIAEGYSVSREKKESFPLTVTSAQKNPTAFYLCASSEGQGGREKLFFGSGTQLSVL.

The rearrangement uses TRBV11-2 and TRBJ2-5; D possibly corresponds to TRBD2 (6 bases). In germline, CDR1 is SGHAT, CDR2 FQNNGV. The CDR3 consists of 14 residues. Trimming pared 4 bases from V and 4 bases from J, leaving 13 bases between. The DNA of the CDR3 is TGTGCCAGCAGCTCCCCCCGGGGAGGAGAGACCCAGTACTTC. Amino acid sequence: CASSSPRGGETQYF. Variable domain in full (rest from reference TRBV11-2 and TRBJ2-5): EAGVAQSPRYKIIEKRQSVAFWCNPISGHATLYWYQQILGQGPKLLIQFQNNGVVDDSQLPKDRFSAERLKGVDSTLKIQPAKLEDSAVYLCASSSPRGGETQYFGPGTRLLVL.

The gene calls are TRBV24-1 and TRBJ2-5, with 16 bases fitting TRBD2. This CDR3 is 20 amino acids long. Per the germline V gene, CDR1 is KGHDR and CDR2 is SFDVKD. After removal of 7 bases from V and 1 base from J, the junction contained 14 bases not matched to a gene. CDR3 sequence: CATSLPFGTSGRAFQETQYF. CDR3 nucleotide sequence: TGTGCCACCAGCCTACCCTTTGGGACTAGCGGGAGGGCTTTCCAAGAGACCCAGTACTTC.

A note on this clone: This sample also contains other DNA sequences that code for the same CDR3. The gene calls are TRBV9 and TRBJ1-2; D ambiguous. Germline-derived CDR1 and CDR2 are SGDLS and YYNGEE. The CDR3 runs 13 residues. The V end was cut by 0 bases, the J end by 5 bases, with 8 bases between. CDR3 in DNA: TGTGCCAGCAGCGTAGCGGGCGGGTATGGCTACACCTTC. Its protein is CASSVAGGYGYTF.

The chain combines TRBV4-3 with TRBJ2-5; maybe TRBD1 (6 bases). CDR3 length: 17 residues. Germline values: CDR1 LGHNA, CDR2 YSLEER. The V gene lost 1 base and the J gene lost 0 bases, with 15 bases spanning the gap. CDR3 in DNA: TGCGCCAGCAGCCAAGTTCGAGGGGGATTGTACCAAGAGACCCAGTACTTC. Protein: CASSQVRGGLYQETQYF.

The V gene is TRBV9, the J gene TRBJ2-1; possible D gene TRBD1, 5 bases. V lost 3 bases, J lost 8 bases, and 9 bases lay in between. CDR3 length: 12 residues. CDR1 and CDR2 (germline): SGDLS, YYNGEE. The DNA of the CDR3 is TGTGCCAGCAGCGCGCAGGGCTATGAGCAGTTCTTC. It is translated as CASSAQGYEQFF.

The chain recombines TRBV2 with TRBJ1-5; TRBD1 matches 12 bases. Germline V CDR1 and CDR2: SNHLY, FYNNEI. CDR3 length: 16 amino acids. J gave up 0 bases and V 7 bases, and 4 bases lay outside the gene matches. In DNA form, the CDR3 reads TGTGCCAGCACCGGGGACAGGGGGCATAGCAATCAGCCCCAGCATTTT. Residues: CASTGDRGHSNQPQHF.

This clone was observed a single time. The rearrangement uses TRBV19 and TRBJ2-5, with TRBD2 matching over 13 bases. Germline trimming cut 9 bases from V and 4 bases from J; bases unmatched to any gene: 8. The CDR3 covers 15 residues. Germline V CDR1 and CDR2: LNHDA, SQIVND (reference sequence). CDR3 nucleotide sequence: TGTGCCAGCGCAACAGGACTAGCGGGAGTAGAGACCCAGTACTTC. The encoded protein is CASATGLAGVETQYF.

The V gene is TRBV7-2, the J gene TRBJ2-5, with D hard to call. Per germline, CDR1 SGHTA and CDR2 FQGNSA. There are 11 residues in the CDR3. The V end was cut by 5 bases, the J end by 3 bases, with 4 bases between. The CDR3 region is CASSREETQYF. CDR3 coding DNA: TGTGCCAGCAGCCGTGAAGAGACCCAGTACTTC.

This clone was counted a single time. The chain has TRBV7-3 and TRBJ1-2; TRBD1 matches 12 bases. CDR1 is SGHTA and CDR2 is FQGTGA in the germline V gene. V was clipped by 5 bases and J by 8 bases; unmatched bases: 3. The CDR3 extends over 13 amino acids. CDR3 bases: TGTGCCAGCAGCCGGGACAGGGGGCTAGGCTACACCTTC. Translated, it gives CASSRDRGLGYTF.

This clone showed up just once. The chain employs TRBV6-4 and TRBJ2-7; D not certain. V lost 5 bases, J lost 0 bases, and 11 bases lay in between. CDR1 MRHNA and CDR2 SNTAGT come from the germline V gene. This CDR3 region has 14 residues. In DNA, the CDR3 is TGTGCCAGCAGTCCTGCCGCGTACTCCTACGAGCAGTACTTC. Translating gives CASSPAAYSYEQYF.

The chain joins TRBV19 to TRBJ1-4, with a weak D call TRBD1 (6 bases). This CDR3 has 15 amino acids. The V end lost 7 bases, the J end lost 0 bases, and 12 bases lay between the germline ends. CDR1 and CDR2 (germline): LNHDA, SQIVND (reference sequence). The CDR3 sequence: CASTLGGATNEKLFF. CDR3 nucleotides: TGTGCCAGTACCCTAGGGGGAGCAACTAATGAAAAACTGTTTTTT. Full variable domain (missing parts from reference TRBV19 and TRBJ1-4): DGGITQSPKYLFRKEGQNVTLSCEQNLNHDAMYWYRQDPGQGLRLIYYSQIVNDFQKGDIAEGYSVSREKKESFPLTVTSAQKNPTAFYLCASTLGGATNEKLFFGSGTQLSVL.

The DNA of the CDR3 is TGTGCCAGCAGTTATAGCGGGAGGAGGGGGGAGACCCAGTACTTC. Translating gives CASSYSGRRGETQYF. The V call is TRBV6-2 or TRBV6-3, the J call TRBJ2-5; TRBD2 matches 10 bases. Germline CDR1 reads MNHEY; CDR2 reads SVGEGT. The CDR3 spans 15 residues. The J segment lost 5 bases and the V segment lost 3 bases, leaving 6 bases of the junction unmatched.

The chain uses TRBV6-2 or TRBV6-3 and TRBJ2-5, with 7 bases matching TRBD2. The ends lost 2 bases at V and 6 bases at J; junction bases unmatched: 12. The CDR3 loop spans 16 amino acids. Germline V lookup: CDR1 MNHEY, CDR2 SVGEGT. CDR3 sequence: CASSYRSGVSPQTQYF. DNA for the CDR3: TGTGCCAGCAGTTACAGGAGCGGGGTCTCCCCCCAGACCCAGTACTTC.

V gene TRBV5-1 combines with J gene TRBJ2-2; weak D call: TRBD1 (6 bases). Trimming pared 1 base from V and 5 bases from J, leaving 15 bases between. The CDR3 extends over 16 amino acids. Germline V lookup: CDR1 SGHRS, CDR2 YFSETQ. The CDR3 DNA reads TGCGCCAGCAGCTTGTATCCCGGACAGACTACCGGGGAGCTGTTTTTT. Translation: CASSLYPGQTTGELFF.

The rearrangement links TRBV12-3 or TRBV12-4 to TRBJ1-5; D not resolved. The CDR3 runs to 13 residues. Between the trimmed V and J ends, which lost 5 bases and 1 base, there was a span of 6 bases. In DNA form, the CDR3 reads TGTGCCAGCAGTCTAAGAAGCAATCAGCCCCAGCATTTT. Protein: CASSLRSNQPQHF.

The V call is TRBV6-5, the J call TRBJ2-7; 9 bases match TRBD1. CDR3 length equals 14 residues. V trimming: 8 bases; J trimming: 1 base; junction bases outside the gene matches: 6. Germline V gives CDR1 MNHEY, CDR2 SVGAGI. The CDR3 DNA sequence: TGTGCCAGCGAGAGAGGGACAGGGTCCTACGAGCAGTACTTC. It is translated as CASERGTGSYEQYF.

The V and J genes are TRBV5-1 and TRBJ1-2; no clear D. V was pared by 1 base and J by 3 bases, with 7 bases between. The CDR3 spans 13 residues. Germline CDR1 reads SGHRS; CDR2 reads YFSETQ. This CDR3 is CASSLNTDYGYTF. The CDR3 DNA reads TGCGCCAGCAGCTTGAACACAGACTATGGCTACACCTTC.

This clone has only one observation. The chain has TRBV10-1 and TRBJ1-4; a weak D match, TRBD1 (5 bases). Per the germline V gene, CDR1 is WNHNN and CDR2 is SYGVQD (reference sequence). Trimming stripped 6 bases from V and 0 bases from J, with 14 bases between. CDR3 length: 16 residues. CDR3 region: CASSPGWGATNEKLFF. The DNA for the CDR3 is TGCGCCAGCAGCCCCGGCTGGGGGGCAACTAATGAAAAACTGTTTTTT.

This clone was observed a single time. This chain uses TRBV27 with TRBJ1-1, with a weak D call TRBD1 (5 bases). There are 14 residues in the CDR3. CDR1 and CDR2 from the germline V gene are MNHEY and SMNVEV (reference sequence). The germline V and J ends were trimmed by 4 bases and 3 bases, with 12 bases remaining between them. The CDR3 reads CASSWIQGDTEAFF. The CDR3, as DNA: TGTGCCAGCAGTTGGATCCAGGGTGACACTGAAGCTTTCTTT.

V gene TRBV19 combines with J gene TRBJ1-2; tentative D call: TRBD1 (6 bases). CDR1 is LNHDA, CDR2 SQIVND, per germline (reference sequence). Trimming left V 3 bases short and J 8 bases short, with 13 bases between. CDR3 length: 13 amino acids. The CDR3: CASSIVGATGYTF. The CDR3 bases are TGTGCCAGTAGTATCGTGGGGGCGACGGGCTACACCTTC.

The chain couples TRBV7-9 to TRBJ1-1; a possible D gene is TRBD1 (5 bases). The germline CDR1 and CDR2 sequences are SEHNR and FQNEAQ (reference sequence). The CDR3 is made up of 13 amino acids. Trimming cost V 5 bases and J 7 bases, with 14 bases left between them. The CDR3 DNA reads as TGTGCCAGCAGCCCTAATCGGGGGATTGAAGCTTTCTTT. Its protein is CASSPNRGIEAFF.

The chain is built from TRBV28 and TRBJ1-2; 10 bases map to TRBD1. The CDR3 has 15 residues. V lost 5 bases to trimming and J lost 2 bases; unmatched junction nucleotides: 5. Germline CDR1 is MDHEN and CDR2 is SYDVKM. The CDR3, as DNA: TGTGCCAGCAGTGCACCGGGACAGGGGAACTATGGCTACACCTTC. Translated, it gives CASSAPGQGNYGYTF.

V usage is TRBV19 and J usage is TRBJ1-1, with 7 positions matching TRBD1. Germline CDR1 reads LNHDA; CDR2 reads SQIVND (reference sequence). V was pared by 3 bases and J by 2 bases, with 3 bases of the junction left unmatched. This CDR3 has 14 residues. CDR3 sequence (DNA): TGTGCCAGTAGTATGTGGACAGGCAACACTGAAGCTTTCTTT. It specifies CASSMWTGNTEAFF.

The chain recombines TRBV5-1 with TRBJ2-1; TRBD2 matches 14 bases. CDR1 and CDR2 from the germline V gene are SGHRS and YFSETQ. The CDR3 sequence is 17 residues long. After removal of 0 bases from V and 6 bases from J, the junction contained 5 bases not matched to a gene. The CDR3 here is CASSLGLAGGLGNEQFF. The DNA for the CDR3 is TGCGCCAGCAGCTTGGGACTAGCGGGGGGGCTTGGCAATGAGCAGTTCTTC. The entire variable domain, with the rest obtained from reference TRBV5-1 and TRBJ2-1, is as follows: KAGVTQTPRYLIKTRGQQVTLSCSPISGHRSVSWYQQTPGQGLQFLFEYFSETQRNKGNFPGRFSGRQFSNSRSEMNVSTLELGDSALYLCASSLGLAGGLGNEQFFGPGTRLTVL.